Described below is a single T cell receptor (beta chain) sequence and its context. The antigen is unknown. TRB cDNA libraries were made by UMI-labeled 5' RACE. Each CDR3 protein gets one entry in TCRdb, which reprocessed the 5' RACE reads and gives no DNA. The sample data list about 98,000 distinct CDR3 sequences. These data are taken from a study of CXCR3-negative and CXCR3-positive naive CD8 T cells. Study summary: Some 150 million TRB reads were obtained overall (about 1.5 +/- 0.3 million per library).

The sorter processed each CD8+ T cell subset in triplicate at over 250,000 cells apiece. Naive CD8+ T cells showed a CD45RO-CCR7+CD27+CD95- phenotype. Study-wide points: Naive CXCR3-positive cells had TRB CDR3s more hydrophobic than those of CXCR3-negative naive cells. Naive CXCR3-negative cells resembled naive CXCR3-positive cells in TRBV-TRBJ usage; memory cells differed.

The source is a human donor in good health. Some clones in this sample may be carry-over from other donors' samples. Input material: naive CXCR3+ CD8+ T cells from blood. Documented subset: CD45RO-CCR7+CD27+CD95- naive CD8+ T cells expressing CXCR3 (TNR3+).

CDR3 in amino acids: CASSPGSFNEQFF. The chain couples TRBV6-5 to TRBJ2-1; TCRdb returns TRBD1, unconfirmable since there is no DNA. The CDR3 sequence is 13 residues long. Germline values: CDR1 MNHEY, CDR2 SVGAGI.